The rows below give T cell receptor beta chains drawn from one sample of a study of T cells after yellow fever vaccination. TCRdb passed the 5' RACE reads through MiXCR, listing each CDR3 protein once. The profile shows about 340,000 distinct CDR3 sequences, around 4.1% of them singletons. Source: PBMCs, taken 5 days after the yellow fever booster vaccination. Receptors originate from a man in his late teens or twenties who received the YFV17D yellow fever vaccine. Each CDR3 is given with its conserved first and last residue. A clone size is listed for some rows: how often the clone was seen (once, few, many), or a class if it is expanded.

cdr3_length	v_call	clone_size	cdr3_aa
14	TRBV4-3	.	CASSLWHGNSPLHF
15	TRBV18	many	CASSPPKTKGDEQFF
13	TRBV20-1	many	CSARTGPLGGYTF
15	TRBV27	few	CASSFLAASTDTQYF
17	TRBV7-3	many	CASSSLSRLRKNYGYTF
15	TRBV7-2	few	CASSPTGENLRGYTF
16	TRBV7-8	.	CASSLGVGVMNTEAFF
14	TRBV24-1	many	CATSDSGSYNEQFF
16	TRBV6-5	many	CASSLFSGDSTDTQYF
15	TRBV4-3	many	CASSREPGQFYGYTF
14	TRBV12-3/TRBV12-4	few	CASSHGGLGETQYF
20	TRBV4-1	few	CASSQGIGQGGTVSNQPQHF
15	TRBV6-5	many	CASSYSRGIGYGYTF
15	TRBV10-1	few	CASSSGTTGVQTQYF
15	TRBV20-1	few	CSAWAGENSNQPQHF
16	TRBV4-1	many	CASSPYRDASGNTIYF
13	TRBV5-1	few	CASSISAGNTIYF
16	TRBV7-7	few	CASSQRTGSNTGELFF
17	TRBV4-2	.	CASSQESGGRGRDTQYF
14	TRBV5-1	many	CASSLEPRYNEQFF
16	TRBV20-1	few	CSASRDNGGSNQPQHF
15	TRBV6-6	few	CASYGALASYNEQFF
14	TRBV5-6	many	CASSLVDSQETQYF
15	TRBV30	.	CAAVTGVSFGYEQYF
16	TRBV5-1	few	CASSLVAGAEADTQYF
17	TRBV4-1	few	CASSRVKQGRPTDTQYF
15	TRBV12-3/TRBV12-4	few	CASSYRRYSGNTIYF
15	TRBV27	few	CASSVRPLSTDTQYF
15	TRBV5-6	.	CASSLGVAWGQPQHF
12	TRBV30	few	CAWSRGGDTQYF
14	TRBV4-1	many	CASSQPVAKNIQYF
15	TRBV5-5	few	CASSSTSVRLGEQFF
15	TRBV20-1	few	CSASLAGKPNTEAFF
14	TRBV5-1	many	CASSLLGTNTEAFF
17	TRBV6-5	.	CASSYSNYAARTDTQYF
15	TRBV5-1	many	CASSSGYMEGTEAFF
11	TRBV12-3/TRBV12-4	many	CASTPGGGYTF
12	TRBV9	few	CASSVASNEQFF
14	TRBV10-3	.	CAISEFLATGELFF
19	TRBV24-1	.	CATSGATGTSGGGKDTQYF
15	TRBV6-2/TRBV6-3	.	CASRIQGTSNQPQHF
16	TRBV5-1	few	CASSRPSQGWRNTIYF
15	TRBV7-2	many	CASSLTRGYGNEQFF
13	TRBV7-2	.	CASSPSTGGEQYF
13	TRBV6-2/TRBV6-3	.	CASRFDRGGEAFF
14	TRBV2	many	CASSGLVTTDTQYF
16	TRBV9	few	CASSVDRGGSLYEQYF
15	TRBV19	.	CASSVRVTGPDTQYF
15	TRBV20-1	few	CSARRGSSYNSPLHF
15	TRBV12-3/TRBV12-4	few	CASQEEGLEYNEQFF
16	TRBV5-1	.	CASSLPLAGGHNEQFF
14	TRBV7-9	.	CASSSSRENTEAFF
15	TRBV10-3	many	CAIAGGTGRHSPLHF
15	TRBV3-1	.	CASSPYRGSDEKLFF
17	TRBV4-1	few	CASSLARTGARGDTQYF
17	TRBV11-2	many	CASSLDPKGPYGNTIYF
15	TRBV27	many	CASSFPGIQNSPLHF
14	TRBV5-1	.	CASSLNSMNTEAFF
15	TRBV5-1	.	CASGEAGLVKNEQFF
15	TRBV27	many	CASSLGTGGRQPQHF